This TCR beta chain was retrieved from a study of blood T cells in healthy people across ages. This clonotype was counted a few times. The second PCR ran roughly 6 to 11 cycles with a sample-barcoded 5' primer and J-beta primers. TCRdb re-called the 5' RACE reads through MiXCR, storing one row per CDR3 protein. The table lists 1.5 million to 2 million distinct CDR3 sequences, about 50% of them singletons. CDR1 MNHEY and CDR2 SVGAGI come from the germline V gene. The CDR3 consists of 13 residues. The TCR originated in a woman in her thirties or forties in good health. This sequence joins TRBV6-5 and TRBJ2-7; tentative D call: TRBD1 (6 bases). The J call could be wrong; TRBJ2-5 is a better fit for the DNA end. Specimen: blood. The CDR3 sequence is CATRKGVEGTQYF. The CDR3, as DNA: TGTGCGACCCGAAAGGGGGTGGAAGGGACCCAGTACTTC.